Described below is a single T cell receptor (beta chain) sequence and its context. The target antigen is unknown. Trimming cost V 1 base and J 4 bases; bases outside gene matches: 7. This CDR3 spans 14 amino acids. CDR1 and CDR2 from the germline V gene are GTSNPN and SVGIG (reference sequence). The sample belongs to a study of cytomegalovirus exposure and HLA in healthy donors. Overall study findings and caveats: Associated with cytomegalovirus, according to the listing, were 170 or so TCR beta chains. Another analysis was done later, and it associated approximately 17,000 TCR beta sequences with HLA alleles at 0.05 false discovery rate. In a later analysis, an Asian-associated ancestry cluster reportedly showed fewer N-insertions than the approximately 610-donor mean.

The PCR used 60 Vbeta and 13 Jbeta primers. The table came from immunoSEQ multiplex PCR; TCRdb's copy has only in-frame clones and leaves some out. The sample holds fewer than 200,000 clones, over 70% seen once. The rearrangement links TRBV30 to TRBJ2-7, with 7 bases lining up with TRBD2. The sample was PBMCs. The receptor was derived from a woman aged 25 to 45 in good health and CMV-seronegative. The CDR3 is CAWSGREELYEQYF. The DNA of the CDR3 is TGTGCCTGGAGTGGACGGGAGGAGTTGTACGAGCAGTACTTC.